This TCR beta chain came from a study of T-cell memory formation after mild COVID-19. Study at large: TCR clusters were largely donor specific.

This clonotype was observed a few times. Antigen: not known. Overall study findings and caveats: Mainly in CM and EM were contracting CD4+ clones; CD8+ were in EMRA. There was no confirmation that second-wave clones peaking on day 37 were SARS-CoV-2 specific. Pre-infection memory held some responding clones, suggesting pre-existing cross-reactive T cells responded.

A single record per CDR3 protein comes from TCRdb applying MiXCR to the 5' RACE reads. The table has approximately 570,000 distinct CDR3 sequences, roughly 17% seen once. Per the germline V gene, CDR1 is LNHNV and CDR2 is YYDKDF (reference sequence). This CDR3 is 13 amino acids long. Deletions cut 7 bases from V and 3 bases from J, with 13 bases between. This chain links TRBV15 with TRBJ2-7; D possibly corresponds to TRBD2 (5 bases). Sequencing was done on a sample of PBMCs or a T cell subset sorted from them (not recorded which). The TCR comes from an adult woman who had mild COVID-19 (a few samples of this study predate the infection). Cell type and time point are not known. Here the CDR3 DNA reads TGTGCCACCACCCCTAGCTCAAGCTACGAGCAGTACTTC. Its protein is CATTPSSSYEQYF.